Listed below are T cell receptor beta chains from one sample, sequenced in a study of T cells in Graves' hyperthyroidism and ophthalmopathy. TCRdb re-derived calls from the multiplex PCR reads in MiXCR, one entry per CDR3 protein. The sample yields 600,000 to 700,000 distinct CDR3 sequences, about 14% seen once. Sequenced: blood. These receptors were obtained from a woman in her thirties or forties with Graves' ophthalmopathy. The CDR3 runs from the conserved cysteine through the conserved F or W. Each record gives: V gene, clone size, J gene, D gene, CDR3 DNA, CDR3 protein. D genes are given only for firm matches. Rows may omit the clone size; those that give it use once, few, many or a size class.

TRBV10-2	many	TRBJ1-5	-	TGCGCCAGCAGTGATCGAGGGGGACATAGCAATCAGCCCCAGCATTTT	CASSDRGGHSNQPQHF
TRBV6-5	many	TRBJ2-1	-	TGTGCCAGCAGTTACGTTGCTCTACATTACAATGAGCAGTTCTTC	CASSYVALHYNEQFF
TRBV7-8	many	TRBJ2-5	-	TGTGCCAGCAGCTTAGCAGGGACCCGGTTCCGGGAGACCCAGTACTTC	CASSLAGTRFRETQYF
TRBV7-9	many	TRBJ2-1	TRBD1	TGTGCCAGCAGCCCCCGGACAGGGGAAGGTTACAATGAGCAGTTCTTC	CASSPRTGEGYNEQFF
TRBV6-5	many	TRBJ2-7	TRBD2	TGTGCCACCCTAGCGGGAGGCACCTACGAGCAGTACTTC	CATLAGGTYEQYF
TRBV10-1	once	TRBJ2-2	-	TGCGCCAGCAGTGATGGGCGAGGGGGTCCCGGGGAGCTGTTTTTT	CASSDGRGGPGELFF
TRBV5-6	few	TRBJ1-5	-	TGTGCCAGCATCCTTGGGGGGACGGAAAAAGGTAGGAATCAGCCCCAGCATTTT	CASILGGTEKGRNQPQHF
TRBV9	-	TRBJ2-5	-	TGTGCCAGCAGCGTAGATGGCTCCCAAGAGACCCAGTACTTC	CASSVDGSQETQYF
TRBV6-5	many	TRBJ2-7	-	TGTGCCAGCGGGCAGCCACACGAGCAGTACTTC	CASGQPHEQYF
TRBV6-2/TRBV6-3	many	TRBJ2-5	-	TGTGCCAGCAGTCTCGGTTGGAGAGAGACCCAGTACTTC	CASSLGWRETQYF
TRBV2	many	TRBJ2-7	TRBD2	TGTGCCAGCAGTGTCGGGCGGGAGGCCCCCCACGAGCAGTACTTC	CASSVGREAPHEQYF
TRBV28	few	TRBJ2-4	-	TGTGCCAGCAGCTTCTTAGAAGCCAAAAACATTCAGTACTTC	CASSFLEAKNIQYF
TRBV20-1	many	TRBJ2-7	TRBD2	TGCAGTGCTAGAGAAGGCGGGAGTGGCCCCTACGAGCAGTACTTC	CSAREGGSGPYEQYF
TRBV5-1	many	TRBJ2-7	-	TGCGCCAGCAGCTTGGGGGGCAGTGCGGCCTACGAGCAGTACTTC	CASSLGGSAAYEQYF
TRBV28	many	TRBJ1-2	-	TGTGCCAGCAGTTTAAACATCTATGGCTACACCTTC	CASSLNIYGYTF
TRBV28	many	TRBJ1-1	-	TGTGCCAGCAGTACCGGGACGACCAACACTGAAGCTTTCTTT	CASSTGTTNTEAFF
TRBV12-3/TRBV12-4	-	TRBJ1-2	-	TGTGCCAGCAGCACCGGACAGACGACTAGTTTGTATGGCTACACCTTC	CASSTGQTTSLYGYTF